The clone carrying this TCR beta chain was observed a few times. Its antigen is currently unknown. This entry comes from a study of graft-versus-host responses after intestinal transplantation. Study-level information: Following induction with anti-thymocyte globulin, all recipients were given tacrolimus and steroids for approximately 3 years.

Per the germline V gene, CDR1 is MGHRA and CDR2 is YSYEKL. Trimming pared 0 bases from V and 0 bases from J, leaving 8 bases between. This CDR3 spans 15 amino acids. Here immunoSEQ multiplex PCR was the method, and the copy in TCRdb shows in-frame clones only, minus some. The sample has roughly 100,000 clones, more than 85% seen once; the top ten hold more than 0.9%. Regarding the study as a whole: Some GvH clones were seen earlier in gut or blood, suggesting intestinal origin. High graft-versus-host to host-versus-graft clonal ratios were found in allografts of patients who had graft-donor T cell macrochimerism.

This specimen consisted of unstimulated CD8+ T cells sorted from spleen or lymph node cells, obtained before intestinal transplant. This TCR came from a human donor who received an intestinal transplant. This rearrangement joins TRBV4-1 to TRBJ1-2; D unclear. Here the CDR3 reads CASSQEDGSNYGYTF. The DNA of the CDR3 is TGCGCCAGCAGCCAAGAGGACGGTTCTAACTATGGCTACACCTTC.